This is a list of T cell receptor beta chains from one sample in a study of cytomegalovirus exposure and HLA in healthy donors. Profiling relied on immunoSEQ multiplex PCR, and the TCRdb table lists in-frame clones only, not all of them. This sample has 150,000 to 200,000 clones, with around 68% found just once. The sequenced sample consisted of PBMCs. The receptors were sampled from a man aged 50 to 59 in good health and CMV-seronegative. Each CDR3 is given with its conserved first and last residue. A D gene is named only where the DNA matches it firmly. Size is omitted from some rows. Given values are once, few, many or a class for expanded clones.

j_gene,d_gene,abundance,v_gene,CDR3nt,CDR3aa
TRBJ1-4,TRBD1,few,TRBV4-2,TGTGCCAGCAGCCAAGACCGGGACAGGGGGCGGAATGAAAAACTGTTTTTT,CASSQDRDRGRNEKLFF
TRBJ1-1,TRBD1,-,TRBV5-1,TGCGCCAGCTTTCCCCAAACAGGGGGCGGAATGAACACTGAAGCTTTCTTT,CASFPQTGGGMNTEAFF
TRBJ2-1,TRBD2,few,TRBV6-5,TGTGCCAGCAGTTACTCACGGACTAGCGCCTACAATGAGCAGTTCTTC,CASSYSRTSAYNEQFF
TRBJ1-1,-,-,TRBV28,TGTGCCAGCACCTATTCAAAGAACACTGAAGCTTTCTTT,CASTYSKNTEAFF
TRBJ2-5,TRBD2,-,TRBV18,TGTGCCAGCTCACCACGGTCTCTTAGCGGGGGGGCAGAGACCCAGTACTTC,CASSPRSLSGGAETQYF
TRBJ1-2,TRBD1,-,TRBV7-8,TGTGCCAGCAGAGGCAGGGGGCGGGTTGATGGCTACACCTTC,CASRGRGRVDGYTF
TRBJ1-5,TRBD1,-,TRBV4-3,TGCGCCAGCAGCCAAGAATTTTTTAGGGACAGGGGCCCCAATCAGCCCCAGCATTTT,CASSQEFFRDRGPNQPQHF
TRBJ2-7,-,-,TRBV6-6,TGTGCCAGCAGTTACCCCAATCGGGGAGACGAGCAGTACTTC,CASSYPNRGDEQYF
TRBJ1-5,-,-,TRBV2,TGTGCCAGCAGTGAAGGTCGGCAAACTCGGGGTCAGCCCCAGCATTTT,CASSEGRQTRGQPQHF
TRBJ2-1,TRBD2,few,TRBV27,TGTGCCAGCAGTAGGGGACTAGCGGGGGGGCGGGGCAATGAGCAGTTCTTC,CASSRGLAGGRGNEQFF
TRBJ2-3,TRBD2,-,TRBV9,TGTGCCAGCAGCGGTGGCGCGGGGGGGCGCGCAGATACGCAGTATTTT,CASSGGAGGRADTQYF
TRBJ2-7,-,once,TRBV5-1,TGCGCCAGCAGCTCCTCTCGGGGGTTCAAGTACGAGCAGTACTTC,CASSSSRGFKYEQYF
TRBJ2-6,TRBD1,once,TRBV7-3,TGTGCCAGCAGCTTACAGGGGGCGCGGGTAGCTGGGGCCAACGTCCTGACTTTC,CASSLQGARVAGANVLTF
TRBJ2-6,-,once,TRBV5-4,TGTGCCAGCAGCTATAAGACAGGAATCCCCTCTGGGGCCAACGTCCTGACTTTC,CASSYKTGIPSGANVLTF
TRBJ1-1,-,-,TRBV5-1,TGCGCCAGCAGCCTAGCGCCGGTTAAATCCACTGAAGCTTTCTTT,CASSLAPVKSTEAFF
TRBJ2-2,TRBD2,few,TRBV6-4,TGTGCCAGCAGTGCGGGACTAGCGTCCACCGGGGAGCTGTTTTTT,CASSAGLASTGELFF
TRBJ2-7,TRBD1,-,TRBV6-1,TGTGCCAGCAGTGATACAGGGGATGCCTACGAGCAGTACTTC,CASSDTGDAYEQYF
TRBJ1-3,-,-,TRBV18,TGTGCCAGCTCTTCGTACGGGGGAGCCCTCTCTGGAAACACCATATATTTT,CASSSYGGALSGNTIYF
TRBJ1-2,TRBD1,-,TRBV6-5,TGTGCCAGCAGTTTCGGGACAGGAAACTATGGCTACACCTTC,CASSFGTGNYGYTF
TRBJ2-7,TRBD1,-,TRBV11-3,TGTGCCAGCAGCCTTTGGACAGGGCCATTCTACGAGCAGTACTTC,CASSLWTGPFYEQYF
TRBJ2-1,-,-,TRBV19,TGTGCCAGTAGTATAGCACGCGGATACAATGAGCAGTTCTTC,CASSIARGYNEQFF
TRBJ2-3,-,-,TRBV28,TGTGCCAGCAGGCCGGGAGGGACAGAGGATACGCAGTATTTT,CASRPGGTEDTQYF
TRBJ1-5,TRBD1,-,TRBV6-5,TGTGCCAGCAGTTACGGGACAGGTGTAGGGCCCCAGCATTTT,CASSYGTGVGPQHF
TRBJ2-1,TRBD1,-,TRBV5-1,TGCGCCAGCAGCTTGGCAATGACAGGGATAGATGAGCAGTTCTTC,CASSLAMTGIDEQFF
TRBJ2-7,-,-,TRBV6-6,TGTGCCAGCAACCGCGCCTTCCGACAGGTCAACGAGCAGTACTTC,CASNRAFRQVNEQYF
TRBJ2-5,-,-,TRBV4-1,TGCGCCAGCAGCCGATGGAGGGGAGAGACCCAGTACTTC,CASSRWRGETQYF
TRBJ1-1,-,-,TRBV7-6,TGTGCCAGCAGCGTACTACAGGGTAACACTGAAGCTTTCTTT,CASSVLQGNTEAFF
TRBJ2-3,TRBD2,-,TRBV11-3,TGTGCCAGCAGCCTGGCGGGGGGGCCTGGAGATACGCAGTATTTT,CASSLAGGPGDTQYF
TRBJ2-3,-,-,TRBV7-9,TGTGCCAGCAGCTTCCCCAGCGGCACAGATACGCAGTATTTT,CASSFPSGTDTQYF
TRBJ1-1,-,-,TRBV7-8,TGCGCCAGCACCGTCGGGGGGACTGAAGCTTTCTTT,CASTVGGTEAFF
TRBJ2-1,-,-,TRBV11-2,TGTGCCAGCAGCTCCCCCAGGGGAAATGAGCAGTTCTTC,CASSSPRGNEQFF
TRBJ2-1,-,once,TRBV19,TGTGCCAGTAGTATAGATCCGGCCGGCGGGCAGTTCTTC,CASSIDPAGGQFF
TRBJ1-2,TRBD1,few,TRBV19,TGTGCCAGTAGTACAGGACAGGCTTGGTATGGCTACACCTTC,CASSTGQAWYGYTF
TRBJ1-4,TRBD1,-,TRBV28,TGTGCCAGCAGTTTGGGGTTCCCGATTACAGGGGGCGAAGAAAAACTGTTTTTT,CASSLGFPITGGEEKLFF
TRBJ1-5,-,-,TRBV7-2,TGTGCCAGCAGCCCTATCGACAGTGGCAATCAGCCCCAGCATTTT,CASSPIDSGNQPQHF
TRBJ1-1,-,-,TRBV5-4,TGTGCCAGCAGCCCGATATCGGTTCGGACTGAAGCTTTCTTT,CASSPISVRTEAFF
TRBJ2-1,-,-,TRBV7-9,TGTGCCAGCAGCCCAACCTGGAGAGACAGCTCCTACAATGAGCAGTTCTTC,CASSPTWRDSSYNEQFF
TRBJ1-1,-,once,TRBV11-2,TGTGCCAGCAGCCGCCTGGGGGGGACGAACATAAGGGCTTTCTTT,CASSRLGGTNIRAFF
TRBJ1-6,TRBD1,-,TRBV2,TGTGCCAGCAGGGAGTCCGGGACAGGAAATTCACCCCTCCACTTT,CASRESGTGNSPLHF
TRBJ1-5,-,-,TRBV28,TGTGCCAGCAGTTTCTTGGGGGAGGGTAGGAGCAATCAGCCCCAGCATTTT,CASSFLGEGRSNQPQHF
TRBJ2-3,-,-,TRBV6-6,TGTGCCAGCACCAGGCCAGTGGCAGATACGCAGTATTTT,CASTRPVADTQYF
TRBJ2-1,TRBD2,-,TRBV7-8,TGTGCCAGCAGCTTAGCGGGGCTAGCGGGAACTCAATTGGGGTTCTTC,CASSLAGLAGTQLGFF
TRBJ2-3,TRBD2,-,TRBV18,TGTGCCAGCTCAGCCCGGGGGGATAGCACAGATACGCAGTATTTT,CASSARGDSTDTQYF
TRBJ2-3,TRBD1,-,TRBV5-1,TGCGCCAGCAGCTTGCCGTCAGGGGGTGGGACAGATACGCAGTATTTT,CASSLPSGGGTDTQYF
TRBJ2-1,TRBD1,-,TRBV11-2,TGTGCCAGCAGCTTAGCCCAGGGGGCGGATGAGCAGTTCTTC,CASSLAQGADEQFF
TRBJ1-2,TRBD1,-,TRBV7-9,TGTGCCAGCAGTTTACAGGGGTTCAATGGCTACACCTTC,CASSLQGFNGYTF
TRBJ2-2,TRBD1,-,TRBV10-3,TGTGCCATCGGGGCCGGGACAGGGGTAAACGGGGAGCTGTTTTTT,CAIGAGTGVNGELFF
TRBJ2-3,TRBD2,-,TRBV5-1,TGCGCCAGCAGCTGGACCCCTAGCGGGGGCCCAAGGGCAGATACGCAGTATTTT,CASSWTPSGGPRADTQYF
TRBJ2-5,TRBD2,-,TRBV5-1,TGCGCCAGCAGCTTGGTCGGCGGGGGGGCCCGGGAGACCCAGTACTTC,CASSLVGGGARETQYF
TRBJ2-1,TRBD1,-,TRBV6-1,TGTGCCAGTCCCAGTTCGGGACAGACCTACAATGAGCAGTTCTTC,CASPSSGQTYNEQFF
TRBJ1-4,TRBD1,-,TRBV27,TGTGCCAGCAGTTTATACAAGGGGGCTACTAATGAAAAACTGTTTTTT,CASSLYKGATNEKLFF
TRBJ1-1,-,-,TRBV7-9,TGTGCCAGCAGCTTAGTTGCCTATTCGAACACTGAAGCTTTCTTT,CASSLVAYSNTEAFF
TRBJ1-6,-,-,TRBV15,TGTGCCACCAGCAGAGATCTAGGTGCCGGAGGGACTAATAATTCACCCCTCCACTTT,CATSRDLGAGGTNNSPLHF
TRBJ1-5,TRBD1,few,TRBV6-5,TGTGCCAGCAGGTACGACAGGGACAGTCAGCCCCAGCATTTT,CASRYDRDSQPQHF